The next 13 T cell receptor beta chains were all read from a single sample in a study of memory CD4+ T cells and cytomegalovirus serostatus. The data were produced by immunoSEQ multiplex PCR, yet TCRdb's version contains in-frame clones alone and is incomplete. The sample includes 61,000 or so clones, around three quarters of them seen just once. The sort gate was single viable CD3+CD4+CD8-CD45RO+ cells for memory CD4+ T cells. The specimen was memory CD4+ T cells from blood. These receptors originate from an adult in good health and CMV-seronegative. Some clones in this sample may be carry-over from other donors' samples.

The V and J genes are TRBV4-3 and TRBJ2-2, with TRBD1 matching 7 bases. CDR3 size: 14 residues. CDR1 and CDR2 (germline): LGHNA, YSLEER. J was trimmed by 7 bases and V by 2 bases; bases with no gene match: 4. The CDR3 spells CASSQQTGIGELFF. CDR3 bases: TGCGCCAGCAGCCAACAGACAGGGATCGGGGAGCTGTTTTTT.

J is TRBJ1-1 and V is TRBV6-6; D might be TRBD1 (5 bases). CDR1 MNHNY and CDR2 SVGAGI come from the germline V gene (reference sequence). Trimming pared 10 bases from V and 1 base from J, leaving 10 bases between. The CDR3 consists of 12 residues. CDR3 in DNA: TGTGCCAATCAGGGTACGAACACTGAAGCTTTCTTT. Its translation is CANQGTNTEAFF.

The sample holds a few counts of this clone. The chain joins TRBV6-5 to TRBJ2-7; 9 bases line up with TRBD1. This CDR3 region has 15 residues. With 8 bases clipped from V and 2 bases from J, the junction kept 10 bases outside the gene matches. The germline V gene encodes CDR1 MNHEY and CDR2 SVGAGI. The DNA of the CDR3 is TGTGCCAGCGCCCTCCGGGGACAGGGAGCCTACGAGCAGTACTTC. It is translated as CASALRGQGAYEQYF.

The V and J genes are TRBV7-9 and TRBJ1-4, with 8 bases lining up with TRBD1. This CDR3 contains 19 residues. Trimming took 5 bases from V and 1 from J; bases not matched to a gene: 15. Germline CDR1 is SEHNR and CDR2 is FQNEAQ (reference sequence). The CDR3 loop is CASSPGRTGNFGTNEKLFF. CDR3 nucleotide sequence: TGTGCCAGCAGCCCAGGGCGGACAGGGAACTTTGGAACTAATGAAAAACTGTTTTTT.

This chain connects TRBV10-3 to TRBJ2-1; 13 bases are shared with TRBD2. Germline V gene lookup returns CDR1 ENHRY and CDR2 SYGVKD. The CDR3 spans 15 residues. With V trimmed by 10 bases and J by 11 bases, 14 bases remained unmatched. The CDR3 DNA is TGTGCCACCCTGTCTGGACTAGCGGGGGAAGACAAGCAGTTCTTC. Protein: CATLSGLAGEDKQFF.

The chain joins TRBV2 to TRBJ2-6, with a possible D match to TRBD1 (5 bases). Germline V gives CDR1 SNHLY, CDR2 FYNNEI. This CDR3 comprises 16 residues. V dropped 5 bases and J dropped 0 bases, with 11 bases sitting between them. Here the CDR3 reads CASSPQGFSGANVLTF. CDR3 nucleotide sequence: TGTGCCAGCAGTCCTCAGGGATTCTCTGGGGCCAACGTCCTGACTTTC.

V is TRBV2 and J is TRBJ2-5; maybe TRBD2 (6 bases). Germline V gives CDR1 SNHLY, CDR2 FYNNEI. The CDR3 has 12 residues. V gave up 4 bases and J gave up 5 bases, with 8 bases separating them. CDR3 sequence: CASSGRAETQYF. The DNA for the CDR3 is TGTGCCAGCAGTGGGAGGGCGGAGACCCAGTACTTC.

V gene TRBV5-1 combines with J gene TRBJ2-5; 7 bases match TRBD2. Germline V gene sequence: CDR1 SGHRS, CDR2 YFSETQ. CDR3 length: 13 amino acids. The V gene end was trimmed by 3 bases and the J gene end by 5 bases; junction bases not matched to a gene: 4. The CDR3, as DNA: TGCGCCAGCAGCTCCCTCGGGGGGGAGACCCAGTACTTC. Protein: CASSSLGGETQYF.

The DNA of the CDR3 is TGTGCCAGCAGCGTGGAACCACAGGGGGCGGGAAATGAGCAGTTCTTC. Translation gives CASSVEPQGAGNEQFF. V gene TRBV9 combines with J gene TRBJ2-1; 9 bases align to TRBD1. Germline CDR1 and CDR2: SGDLS and YYNGEE. The CDR3 runs 16 residues. Unmatched junction bases numbered 10, after V lost 2 bases and J lost 7 bases.

V usage is TRBV5-6 and J usage is TRBJ2-5; D possibly corresponds to TRBD2 (6 bases). Trimming stripped 1 base from V and 5 bases from J, with 12 bases between. From germline, CDR1 is SGHDT and CDR2 YYEEEE. This CDR3 contains 14 residues. The CDR3 DNA reads as TGTGCCAGCAGCTTGCCCAGCCGGGGGGAGACCCAGTACTTC. Protein product: CASSLPSRGETQYF.

This clone was picked up one time. The chain combines TRBV30 with TRBJ1-3; D gene ambiguous. The CDR3 has 14 amino acids. From germline, CDR1 is GTSNPN and CDR2 SVGIG (reference sequence). The V and J ends lost 5 bases and 8 bases respectively, with 19 bases between them. Here the CDR3 reads CAWSPAPRVYTIYF. In DNA form, the CDR3 reads TGTGCCTGGTCCCCGGCCCCCCGTGTGTACACCATATATTTT.

The CDR3 protein is CASSQRALGKLFF. CDR3 sequence (DNA): TGCGCCAGCAGCCAGAGGGCTCTGGGCAAACTGTTTTTT. This rearrangement joins TRBV4-3 to TRBJ1-4; D is undetermined. This CDR3 comprises 13 residues. In germline, CDR1 is LGHNA, CDR2 YSLEER. V lost 3 bases, J lost 11 bases, and 13 bases lay in between.

The chain couples TRBV5-1 to TRBJ2-3; TRBD2 agrees at 7 bases. V was pared by 3 bases and J by 5 bases, with 3 bases of the junction left unmatched. The CDR3 length is 13 residues. Germline-derived CDR1 and CDR2 are SGHRS and YFSETQ. CDR3 in amino acids: CASSSGGEDTQYF. The CDR3 DNA sequence: TGCGCCAGCAGCTCGGGGGGAGAAGATACGCAGTATTTT.